These T cell receptor beta chains were read from a single sample in a study of blood T cell repertoires in COVID-19. Libraries were prepared by immunoSEQ multiplex PCR; TCRdb keeps only in-frame clonotypes and omits some of them. Of approximately 180,000 clones in the sample, around nine tenths are singletons; the top ten hold around an eighth. The sample taken for sequencing was peripheral blood. These receptors were collected from a woman in her 70s with COVID-19, enrolled during active disease. Both conserved end residues are part of each CDR3. D genes are given only for firm matches. Only some rows state a clone size, as once, few, many or a class for expanded clones.

clone_size	j_call	v_call	cdr3_length	d_call	cdr3_aa	cdr3_nt
-	TRBJ2-5	TRBV5-4	14	TRBD1	CASSLEGAGGTQYF	TGTGCCAGCAGCTTGGAAGGGGCAGGGGGGACCCAGTACTTC
medium-sized	TRBJ2-7	TRBV9	15	TRBD2	CASSLGSGTLHEQYF	TGTGCCAGCTCTCTGGGTAGCGGGACCCTCCACGAGCAGTACTTC
-	TRBJ2-5	TRBV19	13	-	CASSIDPRGTQYF	TGTGCCAGTAGTATAGATCCACGAGGGACCCAGTACTTC
-	TRBJ2-3	TRBV7-3	17	TRBD2	CASSYLTGGLNVDTQYF	TGTGCCAGCAGTTACCTTACCGGGGGACTAAATGTAGATACGCAGTATTTT
-	TRBJ2-7	TRBV7-9	15	-	CASSSSGGVSYEQYF	TGTGCCAGCAGCTCAAGCGGAGGGGTCTCCTACGAGCAGTACTTC
-	TRBJ2-7	TRBV6-5	15	-	CASTADLFSSYEQYF	TGTGCCAGCACCGCCGACTTATTCAGCTCCTACGAGCAGTACTTC
few	TRBJ2-7	TRBV5-1	15	TRBD2	CASSLDPSGRDRRYF	TGCGCCAGCAGCTTGGATCCTAGCGGGAGGGATCGACGGTACTTC
-	TRBJ2-3	TRBV3-1/TRBV3-2	15	-	CASSQHQTPADTQYF	TGTGCCAGCAGCCAACACCAAACTCCGGCAGATACGCAGTATTTT
few	TRBJ1-5	TRBV19	15	-	CASSSLTYSNQPQHF	TGTGCCAGTAGTTCGCTTACCTATAGCAATCAGCCCCAGCATTTT
-	TRBJ2-1	TRBV6-2/TRBV6-3	13	-	CASGLAEYNEQFF	TGTGCCAGCGGCCTAGCAGAGTACAATGAGCAGTTCTTC
-	TRBJ1-2	TRBV10-3	16	TRBD1	CAISDLKEGAKDGYTF	TGTGCCATCAGTGACCTAAAGGAGGGGGCAAAGGATGGCTACACCTTC
-	TRBJ2-3	TRBV7-3	13	-	CASSLYQADTQYF	TGTGCCAGCAGCTTATATCAGGCAGATACGCAGTATTTT
-	TRBJ1-3	TRBV11-2	15	TRBD1	CASTLQGALGNTIYF	TGTGCCAGCACCCTCCAGGGGGCGCTTGGAAACACCATATATTTT
-	TRBJ2-2	TRBV18	14	-	CASSQVPGAGELFF	TGTGCCAGCTCACAGGTTCCAGGGGCCGGGGAGCTGTTTTTT
-	TRBJ1-2	TRBV28	14	-	CASSLGRPTNGYTF	TGTGCCAGCAGTTTAGGGCGTCCGACAAATGGCTACACCTTC
-	TRBJ2-7	TRBV2	15	TRBD1	CASSEQAGGIYEQYF	TGTGCCAGCAGTGAGCAAGCAGGGGGAATCTACGAGCAGTACTTC
few	TRBJ2-7	TRBV19	14	-	CASKPTEGFYEQYF	TGTGCCAGTAAACCGACGGAGGGTTTCTACGAGCAGTACTTC
once	TRBJ2-1	TRBV5-1	16	TRBD2	CASSLQGLAGVNEQFF	TGCGCCAGCAGCTTGCAAGGACTAGCGGGAGTCAATGAGCAGTTCTTC
-	TRBJ2-7	TRBV28	15	-	CASSLGWRQAYEQYF	TGTGCCAGCAGTTTAGGTTGGAGACAGGCCTACGAGCAGTACTTC
-	TRBJ2-5	TRBV7-9	18	TRBD1	CASSLKGDARGREETQYF	TGTGCCAGCAGCTTAAAGGGTGATGCTAGGGGGCGCGAAGAGACCCAGTACTTC
-	TRBJ1-5	TRBV19	14	-	CASRGQQPNQPQHF	TGTGCCAGTAGAGGACAGCAGCCCAATCAGCCCCAGCATTTT
-	TRBJ2-2	TRBV6-5	15	TRBD1	CASSKYRGRAGELFF	TGTGCCAGCAGTAAATACAGGGGAAGGGCCGGGGAGCTGTTTTTT
-	TRBJ2-2	TRBV7-9	14	TRBD1	CASSSRQGTGELFF	TGTGCCAGCAGCTCGAGACAGGGCACCGGGGAGCTGTTTTTT
-	TRBJ1-1	TRBV6-2/TRBV6-3	16	TRBD1	CASSPGTGLIYTEAFF	TGTGCCAGCAGCCCCGGGACAGGATTAATATACACTGAAGCTTTCTTT
once	TRBJ1-5	TRBV6-5	14	TRBD1	CASSYYRGSQPQHF	TGTGCCAGCAGTTATTACAGGGGGTCTCAGCCCCAGCATTTT
-	TRBJ1-1	TRBV18	15	-	CASSPPAGQNTEAFF	TGTGCCAGCTCACCACCGGCGGGGCAGAACACTGAAGCTTTCTTT
once	TRBJ1-4	TRBV10-3	15	TRBD1	CAISESWTGGEKLFF	TGTGCCATCAGTGAGTCCTGGACAGGGGGTGAAAAACTGTTTTTT
-	TRBJ1-1	TRBV2	15	-	CASSELGGGNTEAFF	TGTGCCAGCAGTGAACTCGGGGGAGGGAACACTGAAGCTTTCTTT
-	TRBJ2-6	TRBV3-1/TRBV3-2	15	-	CASSPQGSGANVLTF	TGTGCCAGCAGCCCGCAGGGATCTGGGGCCAACGTCCTGACTTTC
-	TRBJ1-1	TRBV5-5	15	-	CASSLAEQVIAEAFF	TGTGCCAGCAGCTTGGCCGAACAGGTTATTGCTGAAGCTTTCTTT
-	TRBJ1-6	TRBV27	12	-	CASSFLNSPLHF	TGTGCCAGCAGTTTTCTTAATTCACCCCTCCACTTT